Below, 22 T cell receptor beta chains from the same sample are listed, as sequenced in a study of T cell changes during pregnancy in multiple sclerosis. The assay was immunoSEQ multiplex PCR, and TCRdb's table has in-frame clones only and misses some. This table has tens of thousands of clones, over 90% appearing once. The input for sequencing was CD8+ T cells from peripheral blood mononuclear cells, taken in the third trimester of pregnancy. These receptor sequences come from a female donor with multiple sclerosis, enrolled in a pregnancy study.

The chain joins TRBV27 to TRBJ2-2, with D hard to call. The V end lost 2 bases, the J end lost 0 bases, and 4 bases lay between the germline ends. Germline assignment: CDR1 MNHEY and CDR2 SMNVEV (reference sequence). The CDR3 has 14 residues. DNA of the CDR3: TGTGCCAGCAGTTTAAGCCCGAACACCGGGGAGCTGTTTTTT. It encodes CASSLSPNTGELFF.

J is TRBJ2-1 and V is TRBV4-2, with D tentatively TRBD2 (6 bases). The ends were cut back, 0 bases at V and 4 bases at J, with 7 bases in the middle. The length of the CDR3 is 14 residues. Per germline, CDR1 LGHNA and CDR2 YNFKEQ. The CDR3 DNA follows: TGTGCCAGCAGCCAAGACAGCGGGTACAATGAGCAGTTCTTC. Translation: CASSQDSGYNEQFF.

The chain couples TRBV4-1 to TRBJ2-7; a weak D match, TRBD2 (6 bases). There are 14 residues in the CDR3. The germline gives CDR1 MGHRA, CDR2 YSYEKL. V was clipped by 1 base and J by 2 bases, with 9 bases between them. CDR3 bases: TGCGCCAGCAGCCAAGTTAGCGGAGCCTACGAGCAGTACTTC. It encodes CASSQVSGAYEQYF.

This chain links TRBV28 with TRBJ1-5; TRBD1 might be the D (5 bases). Germline V lookup: CDR1 MDHEN, CDR2 SYDVKM. Between the trimmed V and J ends, which lost 7 bases and 4 bases, there was a span of 17 bases. The CDR3 contains 15 residues. CDR3 DNA: TGTGCCAGCACTTGGCAGGGTCAACGGAATCAGCCCCAGCATTTT. Translation gives CASTWQGQRNQPQHF.

V gene TRBV27 combines with J gene TRBJ2-7, with 7 bases matching TRBD2. J gave up 3 bases and V 0 bases, and 8 bases lay outside the gene matches. CDR1 and CDR2 from the germline V gene are MNHEY and SMNVEV (reference sequence). The CDR3 is 16 amino acids. The CDR3 coding sequence is TGTGCCAGCAGTTTATCGGGGGGGGGACTGAACTACGAGCAGTACTTC. Translation: CASSLSGGGLNYEQYF.

The V and J genes are TRBV4-3 and TRBJ1-4; D gene unclear. Trimming took 3 bases from V and 0 from J, leaving 5 bases between them. The germline V gene encodes CDR1 LGHNA and CDR2 YSLEER. The CDR3 extends over 14 amino acids. CDR3: CASSQRATNEKLFF. The CDR3 region has the DNA TGCGCCAGCAGCCAGCGGGCAACTAATGAAAAACTGTTTTTT.

The CDR3 region is CASSVGGQGAWGYGYTF. DNA for the CDR3: TGTGCCAGCAGCGTAGGGGGACAGGGGGCTTGGGGCTATGGCTACACCTTC. This sequence joins TRBV9 and TRBJ1-2, with 12 bases aligning to TRBD1. Per the germline V gene, CDR1 is SGDLS and CDR2 is YYNGEE. The CDR3 sequence is 17 residues long. Trimming cost V 0 bases and J 4 bases; bases outside gene matches: 7.

V is TRBV6-5 and J is TRBJ2-7, with 10 bases fitting TRBD2. J was trimmed by 2 bases and V by 5 bases; bases with no gene match: 6. Germline values: CDR1 MNHEY, CDR2 SVGAGI. The length of the CDR3 is 15 residues. CDR3 bases: TGTGCCAGCAGTGTACTAGCGGGATCTACCTACGAGCAGTACTTC. Protein: CASSVLAGSTYEQYF.

This clone was seen once. The chain links TRBV19 to TRBJ1-1; D is perhaps TRBD1 (5 bases). V was trimmed by 5 bases and J by 8 bases, leaving 15 bases between them. This CDR3 is 13 amino acids long. The V gene's germline CDR1 is LNHDA and CDR2 SQIVND (reference sequence). CDR3 amino acids: CASSFGTVGEAFF. CDR3 nucleotides: TGTGCCAGTAGTTTTGGGACTGTAGGGGAAGCTTTCTTT.

The chain has TRBV10-1 and TRBJ2-7, with 7 positions matching TRBD2. The CDR3 is 16 residues long. Per the germline V gene, CDR1 is WNHNN and CDR2 is SYGVQD (reference sequence). Trimming took 4 bases from V and 0 from J; bases not matched to a gene: 9. The CDR3 here is CASSARFAGDSYEQYF. The CDR3 DNA reads TGCGCCAGCAGTGCCCGCTTTGCGGGAGACTCCTACGAGCAGTACTTC.

DNA for the CDR3: TGTGCCAGCAGCCCCTGGGCGGGACAGGGGATCCTTCATGAGCAGTTCTTC. It translates to CASSPWAGQGILHEQFF. The V call is TRBV7-8, the J call TRBJ2-1, with 10 bases identical to TRBD1. The germline gives CDR1 SGHVS, CDR2 FQNEAQ. This CDR3 comprises 17 residues. The V gene end was trimmed by 5 bases and the J gene end by 8 bases; junction bases not matched to a gene: 15.

The CDR3 DNA is TGTGCCAGCAGCTCGCTAGCGGGAGGAGGGGGCTACGAGCAGTACTTC. It specifies CASSSLAGGGGYEQYF. The rearrangement links TRBV11-2 to TRBJ2-7; 11 bases fit TRBD2. After removal of 4 bases from V and 3 bases from J, the junction contained 8 bases not matched to a gene. The germline V gene has CDR1 SGHAT and CDR2 FQNNGV. This CDR3 spans 16 amino acids.

This chain links TRBV6-1 with TRBJ2-7; 9 positions match TRBD1. The germline CDR1 and CDR2 sequences are MNHNS and SASEGT. The CDR3 has 15 amino acids. The V segment lost 7 bases and the J segment 2 bases; nucleotides outside the gene matches: 9. DNA for the CDR3: TGTGCCAGCACTATTTTCGGGACAGGGCCCTACGAGCAGTACTTC. Its translation: CASTIFGTGPYEQYF.

V usage is TRBV6-1 and J usage is TRBJ1-4; 8 bases are shared with TRBD1. Germline-derived CDR1 and CDR2 are MNHNS and SASEGT. This CDR3 is built from 16 residues. The ends lost 6 bases at V and 8 bases at J; junction bases unmatched: 14. The CDR3 here is CASSELWSTGVEKLFF. The CDR3 nucleotides are TGTGCCAGCAGCGAACTCTGGTCGACAGGGGTGGAAAAACTGTTTTTT.

This chain links TRBV11-2 with TRBJ2-2, with TRBD1 identical over 7 bases. The ends lost 3 bases at V and 1 base at J; junction bases unmatched: 2. CDR1 SGHAT and CDR2 FQNNGV come from the germline V gene. This CDR3 contains 15 residues. The CDR3 bases are TGTGCCAGCAGCTTCCGGGACAGGAACACCGGGGAGCTGTTTTTT. Protein product: CASSFRDRNTGELFF.

This clone was counted once. V gene TRBV27 combines with J gene TRBJ1-2; TRBD1 matches 12 bases. This CDR3 comprises 15 residues. The J segment lost 4 bases and the V segment lost 4 bases, leaving 4 bases of the junction unmatched. Looked up from germline, CDR1 is MNHEY and CDR2 is SMNVEV (reference sequence). The CDR3 DNA sequence: TGTGCCAGCAGTTCTGGGACAGGGGGCGCCTATGGCTACACCTTC. It codes for CASSSGTGGAYGYTF.

This chain links TRBV6-6 with TRBJ2-1, with D hard to call. Trimming shortened V by 0 bases and J by 10 bases, and 10 bases separated the two germline ends. Looked up from germline, CDR1 is MNHNY and CDR2 is SVGAGI (reference sequence). The CDR3 runs 13 residues. CDR3 DNA: TGTGCCAGCAGTTACTCCTTCCCAGGAGAGCAGTTCTTC. The encoded protein is CASSYSFPGEQFF.

This rearrangement joins TRBV10-2 to TRBJ1-1; 8 bases line up with TRBD1. J gave up 4 bases and V 6 bases, and 4 bases lay outside the gene matches. Per the germline V gene, CDR1 is WSHSY and CDR2 is SAAADI. This CDR3 contains 13 residues. The CDR3: CASRIGTGTEAFF. The CDR3 DNA sequence: TGCGCCAGCAGGATAGGGACAGGCACTGAAGCTTTCTTT.

V and J are TRBV6-1 and TRBJ1-5; TRBD1 agrees at 8 bases. CDR3 length: 16 amino acids. Germline V gives CDR1 MNHNS, CDR2 SASEGT. The trim removed 4 bases at V and 4 bases at J, leaving 9 bases unmatched. The CDR3 DNA follows: TGTGCCAGCAGTGTGGACAGGGCCTGGGGAAATCAGCCCCAGCATTTT. It specifies CASSVDRAWGNQPQHF.

The chain couples TRBV7-9 to TRBJ2-3, with 11 bases aligning to TRBD2. The CDR3 contains 14 residues. V was clipped by 8 bases and J by 5 bases; unmatched bases: 6. Germline V gene data show CDR1 as SEHNR and CDR2 as FQNEAQ (reference sequence). The DNA of the CDR3 is TGTGCCAGCTTGTGGCTAGCGGGAGGAGATACGCAGTATTTT. Translating gives CASLWLAGGDTQYF.

This chain uses TRBV19 with TRBJ2-7; 15 positions agree with TRBD2. V shed 8 bases and J 7 bases; nucleotides not matched to a gene: 0. Per germline, CDR1 LNHDA and CDR2 SQIVND (reference sequence). The CDR3 has 12 residues. CDR3 region: CASGLAGGEQYF. The CDR3 DNA follows: TGTGCCAGTGGACTAGCGGGAGGGGAGCAGTACTTC.

The J gene is TRBJ1-1, the V gene TRBV28; a possible D gene is TRBD1 (5 bases). The V end was cut by 5 bases, the J end by 7 bases, with 17 bases between. The CDR3 has 14 residues. Germline V gene lookup returns CDR1 MDHEN and CDR2 SYDVKM. The CDR3 reads CASSPFTGSLEAFF. In DNA form, the CDR3 reads TGTGCCAGCAGTCCATTTACAGGTTCCCTTGAAGCTTTCTTT.